The T cell receptor beta chain under discussion was sequenced for a study of Graves' ophthalmopathy and Graves' hyperthyroidism. Amplifying from RNA transcripts, the study obtained TCR beta CDR3 regions. Amplification began with first-round RT-PCR using HTBI primers, then second-round multiplex PCR was performed. TCRdb reprocessed the multiplex PCR reads via MiXCR and lists one record per CDR3 protein. The sample lists hundreds of thousands of distinct CDR3 sequences; around a fifth were seen once. Recruitment covered hyperthyroidism patients aged 18 to 65 whose new diagnosis was of under 2 months' duration. Findings and limits, study-wide: Built on 13 signatures, a model told ophthalmopathy apart from stable hyperthyroidism with over 85% sensitivity and 75% to 82% specificity.

The table lists this clonotype with a few counts. The antigen remains undetermined. The sequenced sample was peripheral blood. The clonotype was recovered from a woman aged 18-35 years with stable Graves' hyperthyroidism.

DNA of the CDR3: TGTGCCAGCAGCTTAGGTCTAGCGGGAGGGGGAGGGCAGTTCTTC. Its translation is CASSLGLAGGGGQFF. The chain uses TRBV7-6 and TRBJ2-1; 12 nucleotides line up with TRBD2. The CDR3 is 15 residues long. The V and J ends lost 1 base and 12 bases, in that order; junction bases with no gene match: 7. CDR1 SGHVS and CDR2 FNYEAQ come from the germline V gene.